Below are 29 T cell receptor beta chains sequenced from a single sample in a study of long-term antiretroviral therapy in people with HIV. At the survey level, the v3.0 immunoSEQ assay was run. Some clones are missing from TCRdb's copy, which holds only in-frame ones; the method was immunoSEQ multiplex PCR. Here the sample spans just over 35,000 clones, more than 65% being singletons. The sample in question was unsorted PBMCs, obtained 0.6 years after starting antiretroviral therapy. The receptor source for this set is a man aged 18-30 years with HIV.

This chain uses TRBV28 with TRBJ2-3; the match to TRBD1 covers 9 bases. Germline V gene lookup returns CDR1 MDHEN and CDR2 SYDVKM. CDR3 length equals 17 residues. The V gene end was trimmed by 7 bases and the J gene end by 1 base; junction bases not matched to a gene: 12. Here the CDR3 reads CASKGDRGGVGTDTQYF. The CDR3 DNA reads as TGTGCCAGCAAAGGAGACAGGGGGGGCGTTGGCACAGATACGCAGTATTTT.

The J gene is TRBJ2-2, the V gene TRBV5-1; 12 nucleotides line up with TRBD2. The CDR3 loop spans 14 amino acids. The germline gives CDR1 SGHRS, CDR2 YFSETQ. Trimming cost V 8 bases and J 5 bases; bases outside gene matches: 4. The CDR3 DNA is TGCGCCAGTTACGGACTAGCGGGAACCGGGGAGCTGTTTTTT. Its protein product is CASYGLAGTGELFF.

This sequence joins TRBV5-1 and TRBJ1-2; 9 positions agree with TRBD1. V was clipped by 7 bases and J by 4 bases; unmatched bases: 17. Per the germline V gene, CDR1 is SGHRS and CDR2 is YFSETQ. CDR3 length equals 17 residues. The CDR3 loop is CASSFIPQGAKVYGYTF. Here the CDR3 DNA reads TGCGCCAGCTCCTTCATCCCACAGGGGGCAAAGGTCTATGGCTACACCTTC.

The chain couples TRBV7-9 to TRBJ1-2, with D perhaps matching TRBD1 (6 bases). CDR1 is SEHNR, CDR2 FQNEAQ, per germline (reference sequence). Between the trimmed V and J ends, which lost 6 bases and 4 bases, there was a span of 12 bases. The CDR3 runs 13 residues. This CDR3 reads CASRTQGPYGYTF. CDR3 nucleotides: TGTGCCAGCAGGACACAGGGACCCTATGGCTACACCTTC.

The rearrangement links TRBV7-2 to TRBJ1-1, with a possible D match to TRBD1 (6 bases). The CDR3 runs 13 residues. V lost 5 bases and J lost 4, with 11 bases in between. Germline CDR1 SGHTA, CDR2 FQGNSA. The CDR3 sequence is CASSPQGPTEAFF. The CDR3 coding sequence is TGTGCCAGCAGCCCACAGGGCCCCACTGAAGCTTTCTTT.

The genes are TRBV9 and TRBJ2-7; a possible D gene is TRBD1 (5 bases). The CDR3 covers 15 residues. Germline CDR1 SGDLS, CDR2 YYNGEE. V was cut by 2 bases and J by 4 bases, with 16 bases left in between. CDR3 residues: CASSVGQGTIYEQYF. CDR3 DNA sequence: TGTGCCAGCAGCGTCGGGCAGGGTACAATATACGAGCAGTACTTC.

V gene TRBV7-2 combines with J gene TRBJ1-4; tentatively, D is TRBD1 (6 bases). Trimming stripped 4 bases from V and 6 bases from J, with 12 bases between. The CDR3 has 14 amino acids. The germline CDR1 and CDR2 sequences are SGHTA and FQGNSA. For the CDR3, the DNA is TGTGCCAGCAGCTCCCAGGGGATGGATGAAAAACTGTTTTTT. Its translation is CASSSQGMDEKLFF.

The J gene is TRBJ1-2, the V gene TRBV7-9; D remains unclear. Germline V lookup: CDR1 SEHNR, CDR2 FQNEAQ (reference sequence). V was clipped by 1 base and J by 6 bases, with 12 bases between them. The CDR3 spans 14 residues. This CDR3 is CASSLGWSPHGYTF. CDR3 DNA: TGTGCCAGCAGCTTAGGTTGGTCACCGCATGGCTACACCTTC. Based on the CDR3 plus reference TRBV7-9 and TRBJ1-2, the full variable domain is DTGVSQNPRHKITKRGQNVTFRCDPISEHNRLYWYRQTLGQGPEFLTYFQNEAQLEKSRLLSDRFSAERPKGSFSTLEIQRTEQGDSAMYLCASSLGWSPHGYTFGSGTRLTVV.

V gene TRBV6-5 combines with J gene TRBJ2-1, with 11 positions matching TRBD2. Germline CDR1 and CDR2: MNHEY and SVGAGI. This CDR3 has 15 residues. V shed 6 bases, J shed 5 bases, and the junction held 6 bases outside the gene matches. The CDR3 protein is CASRERGLADNEQFF. DNA for the CDR3: TGTGCCAGCAGGGAGAGGGGACTAGCGGACAATGAGCAGTTCTTC.

The V gene is TRBV6-4, the J gene TRBJ2-3; TRBD1 agrees at 7 bases. Germline V gene sequence: CDR1 MRHNA, CDR2 SNTAGT. The CDR3 length is 15 residues. J gave up 5 bases and V 0 bases, and 5 bases lay outside the gene matches. The CDR3 region has the DNA TGTGCCAGCAGTGACTCAAGGGGGCCCGTAGATACGCAGTATTTT. The encoded protein is CASSDSRGPVDTQYF.

The chain joins TRBV28 to TRBJ2-2; 7 bases are shared with TRBD1. Trimming removed 1 base from V and 6 bases from J; junction bases left unmatched: 11. Looked up from germline, CDR1 is MDHEN and CDR2 is SYDVKM. This CDR3 region has 17 residues. The CDR3 is CASSLYLVDRRAGELFF. In DNA, the CDR3 is TGTGCCAGCAGTTTATATTTGGTGGACAGGCGGGCCGGGGAGCTGTTTTTT.

This chain links TRBV9 with TRBJ2-3; 7 bases match TRBD2. The ends lost 3 bases at V and 3 bases at J; junction bases unmatched: 1. The length of the CDR3 is 13 residues. Germline lookup yields CDR1 SGDLS and CDR2 YYNGEE. DNA of the CDR3: TGTGCCAGCAGCGAGGGAGGGACAGATACGCAGTATTTT. Protein sequence: CASSEGGTDTQYF. The full variable domain, rest sourced from reference TRBV9 and TRBJ2-3, is DSGVTQTPKHLITATGQRVTLRCSPRSGDLSVYWYQQSLDQGLQFLIQYYNGEERAKGNILERFSAQQFPDLHSELNLSSLELGDSALYFCASSEGGTDTQYFGPGTRLTVL.

The V call is TRBV27, the J call TRBJ1-5, with D uncertain. Germline CDR1 reads MNHEY; CDR2 reads SMNVEV (reference sequence). Trimming pared 2 bases from V and 6 bases from J, leaving 11 bases between. The CDR3 extends over 14 amino acids. For the CDR3, the DNA is TGTGCCAGCAGTTTAATACCCTCAACTCAGCCCCAGCATTTT. Translation: CASSLIPSTQPQHF.

V and J are TRBV28 and TRBJ2-1, with no clear D. The CDR3 has 13 amino acids. V lost 6 bases and J 8 bases, leaving 14 bases between the germline ends. The germline V gene has CDR1 MDHEN and CDR2 SYDVKM. CDR3 residues: CASSMPVDHEQFF. In nucleotides, the CDR3 is TGTGCCAGCAGCATGCCAGTTGATCATGAGCAGTTCTTC.

This rearrangement joins TRBV29-1 to TRBJ2-5; weak D call: TRBD2 (5 bases). Germline V gene lookup returns CDR1 SQVTM and CDR2 ANQGSEA. This CDR3 region has 13 residues. Trimming pared 0 bases from V and 5 bases from J, leaving 10 bases between. Here the CDR3 DNA reads TGCAGCGTTGAAGATATCGGGGTTGAGACCCAGTACTTC. Its translation: CSVEDIGVETQYF.

This chain joins TRBV28 and TRBJ1-3; TRBD1 matches 7 bases. The CDR3 sequence is 15 residues long. After removal of 4 bases from V and 2 bases from J, the junction contained 5 bases not matched to a gene. The germline CDR1 and CDR2 sequences are MDHEN and SYDVKM. CDR3 region: CASSWDRYAGNTIYF. CDR3 nucleotides: TGTGCCAGCAGTTGGGACAGATATGCTGGAAACACCATATATTTT.

This clone was recorded only once. This chain joins TRBV5-4 and TRBJ1-2; D gene ambiguous. Germline CDR1 is SGHNT and CDR2 is YYREEE (reference sequence). Trimming took 3 bases from V and 1 from J, leaving 13 bases between them. CDR3 length: 15 amino acids. In nucleotides, the CDR3 is TGTGCCAGCAGCTCTGACACCCATGGTAACTATGGCTACACCTTC. Residues: CASSSDTHGNYGYTF.

This clone was seen just once. The chain uses TRBV7-6 and TRBJ2-7; the D gene could be TRBD1 or TRBD2 (5 bases each). V shed 2 bases and J shed 2 bases, with 10 bases lying between them. The germline gives CDR1 SGHVS, CDR2 FNYEAQ. This CDR3 comprises 14 residues. The CDR3 DNA follows: TGTGCCAGCAGCTTAACGGGGCAGGCCTACGAGCAGTACTTC. As protein: CASSLTGQAYEQYF.

This chain connects TRBV27 to TRBJ1-1; D is uncertain. Germline lookup yields CDR1 MNHEY and CDR2 SMNVEV (reference sequence). The CDR3 runs 13 residues. The germline V and J ends were trimmed by 3 bases and 1 base, with 6 bases remaining between them. In nucleotides, the CDR3 is TGTGCCAGCAGTTTCAACGAGAACACTGAAGCTTTCTTT. It encodes CASSFNENTEAFF.

In this sample, this clone turned up a few times. V is TRBV6-1 and J is TRBJ1-2; maybe TRBD1 (5 bases). CDR3 length: 16 amino acids. The germline V and J ends were trimmed by 1 base and 8 bases, with 20 bases remaining between them. Germline loops: CDR1 MNHNS, CDR2 SASEGT. DNA for the CDR3: TGTGCCAGCAGTGAAGTCCTTTTTGGGGCCTCGTGGGGCTACACCTTC. It translates to CASSEVLFGASWGYTF.

The chain carries TRBV7-2 and TRBJ2-7, with 8 positions matching TRBD1. V lost 4 bases and J lost 7; bases outside the gene matches: 3. CDR3 length: 12 residues. Germline CDR1 SGHTA, CDR2 FQGNSA. The CDR3 loop is CASSSTGVEQYF. The CDR3 DNA reads as TGTGCCAGCAGCTCGACAGGGGTAGAGCAGTACTTC.

The V and J genes are TRBV27 and TRBJ2-1; TRBD2 matches 12 bases. V gave up 8 bases and J gave up 5 bases; unmatched junction bases: 4. Germline V CDR1 and CDR2: MNHEY, SMNVEV (reference sequence). This CDR3 comprises 14 residues. The CDR3 sequence: CASGLAGLHNEQFF. Written as DNA, the CDR3 is TGTGCCAGCGGACTAGCGGGACTTCACAATGAGCAGTTCTTC.

V and J are TRBV20-1 and TRBJ1-2, with D uncertain. The CDR3 is made up of 9 amino acids. Germline loops: CDR1 DFQATT, CDR2 SNEGSKA (reference sequence). V lost 7 bases and J lost 8, with 8 bases in between. The CDR3 DNA reads as TGCAGTGTCACCCAAGGCTACACCTTC. It codes for CSVTQGYTF.

The chain couples TRBV10-2 to TRBJ2-3; 10 bases agree with TRBD1. Looked up from germline, CDR1 is WSHSY and CDR2 is SAAADI. Trimming removed 7 bases from V and 2 bases from J; junction bases left unmatched: 12. The CDR3 runs to 17 residues. The CDR3 DNA is TGCGCCAGCAAATCTCGGGACAGGGGAGAGGACACAGATACGCAGTATTTT. It specifies CASKSRDRGEDTDTQYF.

This sequence joins TRBV7-8 and TRBJ1-2; D perhaps matches TRBD1 (5 bases). The V end lost 1 base, the J end lost 2 bases, and 17 bases lay between the germline ends. This CDR3 has 17 residues. Germline V gene lookup returns CDR1 SGHVS and CDR2 FQNEAQ. CDR3 bases: TGTGCCAGCAGCTTAGAGGTTTTAAAATCAGGGAACTATGGCTACACCTTC. It codes for CASSLEVLKSGNYGYTF.

The chain employs TRBV27 and TRBJ1-1; 7 positions agree with TRBD1. This CDR3 comprises 16 residues. Losses at the gene ends were 4 bases for V and 1 base for J; bases not matched to a gene: 9. CDR1 and CDR2 from the germline V gene are MNHEY and SMNVEV (reference sequence). CDR3 sequence: CASSSIRQGANTEAFF. DNA of the CDR3: TGTGCCAGCAGTTCGATCCGACAGGGTGCGAACACTGAAGCTTTCTTT.

J is TRBJ1-1 and V is TRBV5-4; 8 bases are a match to TRBD1. The V gene's germline CDR1 is SGHNT and CDR2 YYREEE (reference sequence). V dropped 4 bases and J dropped 2; count of bases not matched to a gene: 4. The CDR3 has 14 residues. CDR3 sequence (DNA): TGTGCCAGCAGCGTGGGGACAGGTAACACTGAAGCTTTCTTT. Amino acid sequence: CASSVGTGNTEAFF.

This sequence joins TRBV7-9 and TRBJ1-2; D is uncertain. Germline values: CDR1 SEHNR, CDR2 FQNEAQ (reference sequence). The V end lost 2 bases, the J end lost 4 bases, and 17 bases lay between the germline ends. The length of the CDR3 is 16 residues. The DNA of the CDR3 is TGTGCCAGCAGCTTATTAAACGACATTGCTTCCTATGGCTACACCTTC. Its protein product is CASSLLNDIASYGYTF.

This sequence joins TRBV18 and TRBJ2-7, with D unresolved. Per germline, CDR1 KGHSH and CDR2 LQKENI. CDR3 length: 13 amino acids. V dropped 4 bases and J dropped 3 bases, with 10 bases sitting between them. The CDR3 protein is CASSRLRSYEQYF. For the CDR3, the DNA is TGTGCCAGCTCACGCCTTCGCAGCTACGAGCAGTACTTC.